The entry below gives a single TCR beta chain sequence along with its context. The data originate from a study of control samples from healthy donors and cancer patients. Using immunoSEQ multiplex PCR, the repertoire was profiled, and TCRdb retains in-frame clones only, with some absent. The sample lists around 100,000 clones, about 87% occurring once. The ends were cut back, 7 bases at V and 4 bases at J, with 20 bases in the middle. Germline lookup yields CDR1 SGHTA and CDR2 FQGNSA. The CDR3 covers 15 residues. Sequencing was carried out using blood. This chain joins TRBV7-2 and TRBJ2-7; D might be TRBD2 (6 bases). This clonotype was sampled from a woman in her seventies in good health. CDR3 nucleotide sequence: TGTGCCAGCAACAACGCAGGACTAAGGGCTTACGAGCAGTACTTC. Amino acid sequence: CASNNAGLRAYEQYF.